These 30 T cell receptor beta chains originate from one sample sequenced in a study of cytomegalovirus exposure and HLA in healthy donors. Use of 60 Vbeta and 13 Jbeta primers characterized the PCR. Data came from immunoSEQ multiplex PCR; TCRdb stores just in-frame clones and leaves some out. The data hold about 280,000 clones, with around nine tenths observed a single time. Sequenced input: PBMCs. The receptor source for this set is a woman in her late teens or twenties in good health and CMV-seronegative.

The gene calls are TRBV11-2 and TRBJ2-5, with 13 bases identical to TRBD2. CDR1 SGHAT and CDR2 FQNNGV come from the germline V gene. With V trimmed by 5 bases and J by 2 bases, 2 bases remained unmatched. The CDR3 totals 15 residues. CDR3 sequence (DNA): TGTGCCAGCAGCATGGGACTAGCGGGGCAAGAGACCCAGTACTTC. Translated: CASSMGLAGQETQYF. Full variable domain (outside the CDR3, taken from reference TRBV11-2 and TRBJ2-5): EAGVAQSPRYKIIEKRQSVAFWCNPISGHATLYWYQQILGQGPKLLIQFQNNGVVDDSQLPKDRFSAERLKGVDSTLKIQPAKLEDSAVYLCASSMGLAGQETQYFGPGTRLLVL.

The chain has TRBV11-2 and TRBJ2-7; TRBD1 aligns across 12 bases. Looked up from germline, CDR1 is SGHAT and CDR2 is FQNNGV. The CDR3 sequence is 15 residues long. Trimming at V came to 4 bases and at J to 4 bases, leaving 5 bases not matched to a gene. The CDR3 protein is CASSSGQGAGYEQYF. As DNA, the CDR3 is TGTGCCAGCAGCTCGGGACAGGGGGCTGGTTACGAGCAGTACTTC.

The genes are TRBV2 and TRBJ2-6; D may be TRBD1 (5 bases). The CDR3 consists of 15 residues. With 3 bases removed from V and 4 bases from J, the gap between germline ends came to 10 bases. Germline lookup yields CDR1 SNHLY and CDR2 FYNNEI. DNA for the CDR3: TGTGCCAGCAGTGAGCTGGGGCCAGGGGCCAACGTCCTGACTTTC. It specifies CASSELGPGANVLTF.

The chain recombines TRBV11-3 with TRBJ1-5; unclear D gene. CDR1 is SGHNT, CDR2 YENEEA, per germline. V shed 6 bases and J shed 5 bases, with 11 bases lying between them. This CDR3 comprises 13 residues. CDR3 in DNA: TGTGCCAGCAGTGGAAGCGCCCATCAGCCCCAGCATTTT. This gives the protein CASSGSAHQPQHF.

This clone is a singleton in its sample. The rearrangement uses TRBV5-4 and TRBJ2-3; D may be TRBD2 (6 bases). This CDR3 is 15 amino acids long. Deletions cut 5 bases from V and 0 bases from J, with 13 bases between. Germline V gene sequence: CDR1 SGHNT, CDR2 YYREEE (reference sequence). In DNA form, the CDR3 reads TGTGCCAGCAGTGCGGGGTACTCTAGCACAGATACGCAGTATTTT. As protein: CASSAGYSSTDTQYF.

The genes are TRBV18 and TRBJ2-7, with unresolved D. The germline V gene has CDR1 KGHSH and CDR2 LQKENI. The V gene lost 1 base and the J gene lost 0 bases, with 7 bases spanning the gap. CDR3 length: 14 residues. DNA for the CDR3: TGTGCCAGCTCACCACTCGGTGCCTCCTACGAGCAGTACTTC. Translation gives CASSPLGASYEQYF.

This clone was observed a few times. The genes are TRBV6-5 and TRBJ2-3; the match to TRBD2 covers 11 bases. V gave up 6 bases and J gave up 1 base; unmatched junction bases: 3. CDR3 length equals 15 residues. The germline gives CDR1 MNHEY, CDR2 SVGAGI. The CDR3 loop is CASRLLAGGTDTQYF. As DNA, the CDR3 is TGTGCCAGCAGACTACTAGCGGGGGGCACAGATACGCAGTATTTT.

The chain combines TRBV25-1 with TRBJ1-2; D is perhaps TRBD1 (6 bases). Germline lookup yields CDR1 MGHDK and CDR2 SYGVNS. V lost 5 bases to trimming and J lost 5 bases, with 12 bases between them. This CDR3 spans 13 amino acids. The CDR3 region has the DNA TGTGCCAGCAGTCCAAAGGACAGATATGGCTACACCTTC. It encodes CASSPKDRYGYTF.

The V call is TRBV6-6, the J call TRBJ1-2, with 9 bases lining up with TRBD1. CDR1 is MNHNY and CDR2 is SVGAGI in the germline V gene (reference sequence). V trimming: 1 base; J trimming: 4 bases; junction bases outside the gene matches: 7. The CDR3 covers 16 residues. DNA of the CDR3: TGTGCCAGCAGTTACTTAACAGGGGGCGTCGGCTATGGCTACACCTTC. Translation: CASSYLTGGVGYGYTF.

This clone was recorded once. This sequence joins TRBV10-3 and TRBJ1-3; TRBD1 matches at 9 bases. The CDR3 spans 15 residues. Germline V CDR1 and CDR2: ENHRY, SYGVKD. Losses at the gene ends were 5 bases for V and 4 bases for J; bases not matched to a gene: 6. The CDR3 is CAISKLQGAGNTIYF. CDR3 DNA: TGTGCCATCAGTAAATTACAGGGGGCAGGAAACACCATATATTTT.

The genes are TRBV7-9 and TRBJ1-6; 9 positions agree with TRBD1. The CDR3 has 15 residues. CDR1 and CDR2 from the germline V gene are SEHNR and FQNEAQ (reference sequence). Germline trimming cut 1 base from V and 9 bases from J; bases unmatched to any gene: 4. The CDR3 sequence: CASSLDRGPGSPLHF. The CDR3 nucleotides read TGTGCCAGCAGCTTAGACAGGGGGCCTGGTTCACCCCTCCACTTT.

The chain couples TRBV7-9 to TRBJ1-2, with a weak D call TRBD1 (6 bases). The germline CDR1 and CDR2 sequences are SEHNR and FQNEAQ (reference sequence). V gave up 0 bases and J gave up 4 bases, with 18 bases separating them. The CDR3 has 17 amino acids. The DNA for the CDR3 is TGTGCCAGCAGCTTAGCTTTAGTTATAGGGGGACGCTATGGCTACACCTTC. Translating it yields CASSLALVIGGRYGYTF. Together with reference TRBV7-9 and TRBJ1-2, the CDR3 gives the full variable domain: DTGVSQNPRHKITKRGQNVTFRCDPISEHNRLYWYRQTLGQGPEFLTYFQNEAQLEKSRLLSDRFSAERPKGSFSTLEIQRTEQGDSAMYLCASSLALVIGGRYGYTFGSGTRLTVV.

The V and J genes are TRBV2 and TRBJ1-2, with D possibly matching TRBD1 (6 bases). In germline, CDR1 is SNHLY, CDR2 FYNNEI. The CDR3 consists of 18 residues. Trimming left V 4 bases short and J 0 bases short, with 21 bases between. CDR3: CASSGTGTLYRSNYGYTF. CDR3 sequence (DNA): TGTGCCAGCAGTGGAACCGGGACACTTTACCGATCTAACTATGGCTACACCTTC.

The chain combines TRBV10-3 with TRBJ2-7, with 9 bases identical to TRBD1. The CDR3 loop spans 13 amino acids. V gave up 11 bases and J gave up 3 bases; unmatched junction bases: 8. Germline values: CDR1 ENHRY, CDR2 SYGVKD. CDR3 loop: CAHRQGDYYEQYF. As DNA, the CDR3 is TGTGCCCACCGACAGGGGGACTACTACGAGCAGTACTTC.

V usage is TRBV10-3 and J usage is TRBJ2-1; tentatively, D is TRBD1 (5 bases). Germline V gene sequence: CDR1 ENHRY, CDR2 SYGVKD. V was pared by 3 bases and J by 10 bases, with 10 bases between. CDR3 length: 12 residues. For the CDR3, the DNA is TGTGCCATCAGTGATGGGGCGGAGGAGCAGTTCTTC. This gives the protein CAISDGAEEQFF.

This chain joins TRBV19 and TRBJ2-7; D is possibly TRBD2 (6 bases). The germline V gene encodes CDR1 LNHDA and CDR2 SQIVND (reference sequence). Trimming took off 5 bases at V and 3 bases at J, with 11 bases between the two ends. This CDR3 is built from 13 residues. The CDR3 DNA follows: TGTGCCAGTAGTTATCCGGGGGTCTACGAGCAGTACTTC. The encoded protein is CASSYPGVYEQYF.

The genes are TRBV5-1 and TRBJ1-1; a possible D gene is TRBD1 (6 bases). Germline V gene data show CDR1 as SGHRS and CDR2 as YFSETQ. The germline V and J ends were trimmed by 0 bases and 0 bases, with 9 bases remaining between them. The CDR3 runs 15 residues. CDR3 coding DNA: TGCGCCAGCAGCTTGGGGCAGGGGATGAACACTGAAGCTTTCTTT. This sequence encodes CASSLGQGMNTEAFF.

This clone appeared a single time. The chain recombines TRBV2 with TRBJ1-4; 9 bases are a match to TRBD1. This CDR3 comprises 15 residues. V lost 6 bases and J lost 5; bases outside the gene matches: 7. The germline gives CDR1 SNHLY, CDR2 FYNNEI. The CDR3 sequence: CASRDPGQGNEKLFF. CDR3 bases: TGTGCCAGCAGGGACCCGGGACAGGGAAATGAAAAACTGTTTTTT. The complete variable domain, with remaining parts taken from reference TRBV2 and TRBJ1-4, reads EPEVTQTPSHQVTQMGQEVILRCVPISNHLYFYWYRQILGQKVEFLVSFYNNEISEKSEIFDDQFSVERPDGSNFTLKIRSTKLEDSAMYFCASRDPGQGNEKLFFGSGTQLSVL.

The rearrangement joins TRBV19 to TRBJ2-7; 10 bases match TRBD1. This CDR3 is 15 amino acids long. V gave up 0 bases and J gave up 2 bases; unmatched junction bases: 1. Germline values: CDR1 LNHDA, CDR2 SQIVND (reference sequence). The CDR3 DNA reads as TGTGCCAGTAGTATAGAAGACAGGGGGCCCTACGAGCAGTACTTC. It specifies CASSIEDRGPYEQYF.

V usage is TRBV6-5 and J usage is TRBJ1-2; TRBD1 is a possible D gene (5 bases). Looked up from germline, CDR1 is MNHEY and CDR2 is SVGAGI. V lost 10 bases to trimming and J lost 4 bases, with 10 bases between them. This CDR3 is 11 amino acids long. The CDR3 nucleotides read TGTGCCACCTTAAGGGGCTATGGCTACACCTTC. It encodes CATLRGYGYTF.

This chain joins TRBV19 and TRBJ1-1; possibly TRBD1 for D (5 bases). CDR3 length: 13 amino acids. Deletions cut 10 bases from V and 0 bases from J, with 12 bases between. Germline V lookup: CDR1 LNHDA, CDR2 SQIVND (reference sequence). The CDR3 DNA reads TGTGCCACCAAGGGGCCCTTGAACACTGAAGCTTTCTTT. Translating it yields CATKGPLNTEAFF.

The chain couples TRBV7-2 to TRBJ1-2; tentative D call: TRBD1 (5 bases). Germline V lookup: CDR1 SGHTA, CDR2 FQGNSA. This CDR3 contains 14 residues. V shed 1 base and J shed 4 bases, with 10 bases lying between them. The DNA for the CDR3 is TGTGCCAGCAGCTTAGTAGGGGCAGGCTATGGCTACACCTTC. Translated, it gives CASSLVGAGYGYTF.

This clone was seen only once. This chain connects TRBV19 to TRBJ2-3; D might be TRBD2 (7 bases). Germline-derived CDR1 and CDR2 are LNHDA and SQIVND (reference sequence). CDR3 length: 12 residues. Trimming shortened V by 7 bases and J by 5 bases, and 10 bases separated the two germline ends. The CDR3 DNA is TGTGCCAGTAAGGGGGGGCAAGATACGCAGTATTTT. Protein: CASKGGQDTQYF.

V usage is TRBV7-6 and J usage is TRBJ2-5; weak D call: TRBD1 (6 bases). The better agreement between TRBJ2-7 and the DNA end casts doubt on the J call. This CDR3 is 13 amino acids long. Germline V gene data show CDR1 as SGHVS and CDR2 as FNYEAQ. The CDR3 spells CASSLARGYEQYF. The CDR3 DNA reads TGTGCCAGCAGCTTAGCCAGGGGCTACGAGCAGTACTTC.

The V gene is TRBV20-1, the J gene TRBJ2-1, with D possibly being TRBD2 (5 bases). There are 11 residues in the CDR3. The V end was cut by 3 bases, the J end by 9 bases, with 9 bases between. The germline V gene has CDR1 DFQATT and CDR2 SNEGSKA (reference sequence). CDR3 sequence (DNA): TGCAGTGCTAGCGGGGTCCGTGAGCAGTTCTTC. Translation gives CSASGVREQFF.

About this clone itself: The junction differs from germline at one of its ends, possibly a read error. The sample holds other DNA sequences that translate to the same CDR3. This rearrangement joins TRBV7-7 to TRBJ2-5, with D possibly called TRBD1 or TRBD2 (7 bases each). The V gene's germline CDR1 is SSHAT and CDR2 FNYEAQ (reference sequence). CDR3 size: 14 residues. The CDR3 here is CASSSAGQQETQYF. CDR3 coding DNA: TGTGCTAGCAGCTCAGCGGGACAGCAAGAGACTCAGTACTTC. The whole variable domain, remainder taken from reference TRBV7-7 and TRBJ2-5, is GAGVSQSPRYKVTKRGQDVTLRCDPISSHATLYWYQQALGQGPEFLTYFNYEAQPDKSGLPSDRFSAERPEGSISTLTIQRTEQRDSAMYRCASSSAGQQETQYFGPGTRLLVL.

This sequence joins TRBV5-6 and TRBJ2-7, with D perhaps matching TRBD2 (6 bases). V lost 4 bases to trimming and J lost 0 bases, with 17 bases between them. The CDR3 runs 16 residues. Germline V lookup: CDR1 SGHDT, CDR2 YYEEEE. CDR3 region: CASSPEWGEPSYEQYF. As DNA, the CDR3 is TGTGCCAGCAGCCCTGAGTGGGGGGAACCCTCCTACGAGCAGTACTTC.

The chain employs TRBV6-5 and TRBJ2-1, with 7 positions matching TRBD2. CDR1 is MNHEY and CDR2 is SVGAGI in the germline V gene. The CDR3 contains 15 residues. After removal of 2 bases from V and 0 bases from J, the junction contained 1 base not matched to a gene. The CDR3 spells CASSYGGVSYNEQFF. The CDR3 coding sequence is TGTGCCAGCAGTTACGGGGGGGTCTCCTACAATGAGCAGTTCTTC.

The chain links TRBV1 to TRBJ1-6; the table's D call, TRBD1, has no DNA check behind it. TRBV1 is a listed pseudogene. This CDR3 spans 20 amino acids. The CDR3 here is CTSSQESRMYREPKNSPLHF. DNA of the CDR3: TGCACCAGCAGCCAAGAATCCCGGATGTACAGGGAACCTAAGAATTCACCCCTCCACTTT.

The chain couples TRBV30 to TRBJ1-4; D is unclear. V lost 0 bases, J lost 5 bases, and 7 bases lay in between. CDR3 length: 13 residues. The V gene's germline CDR1 is GTSNPN and CDR2 SVGIG (reference sequence). CDR3 residues: CAWSVGRNEKLFF. In nucleotides, the CDR3 is TGTGCCTGGAGTGTCGGGAGGAATGAAAAACTGTTTTTT.